The rows below give T cell receptor beta chains drawn from one sample of a study of shared clonotypes between healthy human individuals. This table comes from immunoSEQ multiplex PCR, and its TCRdb copy is limited to in-frame clones, with some not included. The table has 800,000 or so clones, around 96% seen once. The specimen sequenced was naive CD8+ T cells sorted from blood. The receptors here all came from a man aged 25 to 45 in good health. Both conserved end residues are part of each CDR3. A D gene is named only where the DNA matches it firmly. The listing skips clone size in some rows; elsewhere it reads once, few, many or a size class.

>TRBJ2-2|TRBV2|NA|NA
TGTGCCAGCCAAACAGGGAACACCGGGGAGCTGTTTTTT
CASQTGNTGELFF
>TRBJ2-7|TRBV10-3|NA|TRBD2
TGTGCCATCAGTGAGTCGGTCGGGAGGGCCGGGGAGCAGTACTTC
CAISESVGRAGEQYF
>TRBJ2-7|TRBV29-1|NA|NA
TGCAGCGCCCGAGGCGTGCAGGAATTCGGGTACGAGCAGTACTTC
CSARGVQEFGYEQYF
>TRBJ2-1|TRBV2|NA|NA
TGTGCCAGCAGTATCACAGGGCCACACTCCTACAATGAGCAGTTCTTC
CASSITGPHSYNEQFF
>TRBJ2-3|TRBV7-9|NA|TRBD2
TGTGCCAGCAGCTTAGATCTTGGCGGGAGAGGTGGCACAGATACGCAGTATTTT
CASSLDLGGRGGTDTQYF
>TRBJ2-7|TRBV7-9|NA|NA
TGTGCCAGCAGCCAAGGACAAATCCCCTACGAGCAGTACTTC
CASSQGQIPYEQYF
>TRBJ2-7|TRBV5-1|few|NA
TGCGCCAGCCGTGGGGCCTACGAGCAGTACTTC
CASRGAYEQYF
>TRBJ2-7|TRBV18|NA|NA
TGTGCCAGCTCACCAGTTCAGAGAACCTACGAGCAGTACTTC
CASSPVQRTYEQYF
>TRBJ1-3|TRBV5-4|NA|TRBD1
TGTGCCAGCAGCCGGGACAGCTCTGGAAACACCATATATTTT
CASSRDSSGNTIYF
>TRBJ2-5|TRBV5-4|NA|NA
TGTGCCAGCAGCTCGGGGCAGGAGTTCTTAGAGACCCAGTACTTC
CASSSGQEFLETQYF
>TRBJ2-7|TRBV11-2|NA|NA
TGTGCCAGCAGCTTAGAAGCAGGCGTTATCTACGAGCAGTACTTC
CASSLEAGVIYEQYF
>TRBJ1-2|TRBV6-5|NA|NA
TGTGCCAGCAGTTACCTTGGGACTGCGCGGCCGGAGGGCTACACCTTC
CASSYLGTARPEGYTF
>TRBJ2-5|TRBV7-2|NA|NA
TGTGCCAGCAGCTTGATGCAAGAGACCCAGTACTTC
CASSLMQETQYF
>TRBJ2-1|TRBV28|NA|NA
TGTGCCAGCAGTCTTAGCGGGACAGGCGATGAGCAGTTCTTC
CASSLSGTGDEQFF
>TRBJ2-1|TRBV2|NA|TRBD2
TGTGCCAGCAGTGATCCCACGAAGGGGGGCGTGACTAGCGGGAGAAAGAATGAGCAGTTCTTC
CASSDPTKGGVTSGRKNEQFF
>TRBJ1-2|TRBV5-4|once|NA
TGTGCCAGCAGCTTGGTTCAGGGGATCGATGGCTACACCTTC
CASSLVQGIDGYTF
>TRBJ1-2|TRBV6-6|NA|TRBD1
TGTGCCAGCAGTTACTCCGGGACAGGGGGCTCCTATGGCTACACCTTC
CASSYSGTGGSYGYTF
>TRBJ2-1|TRBV10-3|NA|TRBD2
TGTGCCATCAGTGGGGGACTAGCGGAGTCCTCCTACAATGAGCAGTTCTTC
CAISGGLAESSYNEQFF
>TRBJ1-5|TRBV7-6|NA|TRBD1
TGTGCCAGCAGCCGGACAGGGAATCAGCCCCAGCATTTT
CASSRTGNQPQHF
>TRBJ2-7|TRBV15|once|NA
TGTGCCACCAGCAGAGGTTGGACAAACAGCGAGCAGTACTTC
CATSRGWTNSEQYF
>TRBJ2-7|TRBV7-2|once|NA
TGTGCCAGCAGCTTAGTGGGCGGGATAACCTACGAGCAGTACTTC
CASSLVGGITYEQYF
>TRBJ2-7|TRBV11-2|NA|TRBD2
TGTGCCAGCAGCTTAGGGGTTAGCGGGAGCTACGAGCAGTACTTC
CASSLGVSGSYEQYF
>TRBJ2-7|TRBV7-2|NA|NA
TGTGCCAGCAGCTTAGGGGGGATCGCCTACGAGCAGTACTTC
CASSLGGIAYEQYF
>TRBJ1-2|TRBV11-2|NA|NA
TGTGCCAGCAGCTTAACTTTTCCGAAAAGGACAGATGTATTTGGCTACACCTTC
CASSLTFPKRTDVFGYTF
>TRBJ2-7|TRBV29-1|NA|TRBD1
TGCAGCGTTGAATCGGTCGAGGGGGCGGTCTACGAGCAGTACTTC
CSVESVEGAVYEQYF
>TRBJ2-2|TRBV7-9|NA|NA
TGTGCCAGCAGCTTAGTTTGGCAGGTTACCACCGGGGAGCTGTTTTTT
CASSLVWQVTTGELFF
>TRBJ1-1|TRBV7-8|NA|NA
TGTGCCAGCAGCTTAGGGGTACCGGGGGCGGAATTTTACGCTGAAGCTTTCTTT
CASSLGVPGAEFYAEAFF
>TRBJ2-7|TRBV9|NA|TRBD2
TGTGCCAGCAGCGTAGGCGGGACTAGCTACGACGAGCAGTACTTC
CASSVGGTSYDEQYF
>TRBJ2-1|TRBV2|once|TRBD2
TGTGCCAGCAGTGAACGGGGGACTAGAGGTAGGGATGAGCAGTTCTTC
CASSERGTRGRDEQFF
>TRBJ2-1|TRBV5-4|NA|TRBD2
TGTGCCAGCAGCTTGAGGGGCGGGAGGGTGGAAAATGAGCAGTTCTTC
CASSLRGGRVENEQFF
>TRBJ2-7|TRBV28|NA|NA
TGTGCCAGCAGCAACTCGGGATACGACGAGCAGTACTTC
CASSNSGYDEQYF
>TRBJ2-7|TRBV4-1|NA|TRBD1
TGCGCCAGCAGCCAAGCAGGGACAGCGGTCTACGAGCAGTACTTC
CASSQAGTAVYEQYF
>TRBJ2-1|TRBV30|NA|TRBD2
TGTGCCTGGACCCCCGGGACTAGTATTGAGCAGTTCTTC
CAWTPGTSIEQFF